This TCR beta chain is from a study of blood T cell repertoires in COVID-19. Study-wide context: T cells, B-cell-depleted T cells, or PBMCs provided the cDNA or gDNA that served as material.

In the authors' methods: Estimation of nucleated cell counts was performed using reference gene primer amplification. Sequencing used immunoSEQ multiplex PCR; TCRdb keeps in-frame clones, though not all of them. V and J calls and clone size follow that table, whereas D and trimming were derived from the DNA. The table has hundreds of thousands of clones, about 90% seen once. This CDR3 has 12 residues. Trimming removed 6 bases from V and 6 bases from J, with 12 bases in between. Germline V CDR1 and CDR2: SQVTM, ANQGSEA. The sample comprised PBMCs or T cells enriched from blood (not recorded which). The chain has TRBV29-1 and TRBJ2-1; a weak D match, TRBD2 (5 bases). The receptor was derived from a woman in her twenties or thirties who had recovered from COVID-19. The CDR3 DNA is TGCAGCGTGCGACTCGGGGTCAATGAGCAGTTCTTC. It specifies CSVRLGVNEQFF.